A single TCR beta chain is shown here with its context. What it binds is not known. Cells classed as naive CD8+ T cells were CD45RO-CCR7+CD27+CD95-. All TRB cDNA libraries came from 5' RACE performed with UMI labels. TCRdb reprocessed the 5' RACE reads, keeping one entry per CDR3 protein, no DNA. The sample data list 90,000 to 100,000 distinct CDR3 sequences. This CDR3 spans 15 amino acids. Germline V gene data show CDR1 as MGHRA and CDR2 as YSYEKL. The data stem from a study of CXCR3-negative and CXCR3-positive naive CD8 T cells. Whole-study findings and limits: TRB CDR3s of CXCR3-positive naive cells were more hydrophobic than those of CXCR3-negative naive cells.

V is TRBV4-1 and J is TRBJ1-1; the TCRdb call, TRBD1, lacks DNA for checking. The sample comprised naive CXCR3- CD8+ T cells from blood. Subset reported: CD45RO-CCR7+CD27+CD95- naive CD8+ T cells lacking CXCR3 (TNR3-). The source of this sequence is a human donor in good health. Some clones in this sample may be carry-over from other donors' samples. The CDR3 protein is CASSPLGRKNTEAFF.